Each of the 22 T cell receptor beta chains below was sequenced from the same sample in a study of T cells in Graves' hyperthyroidism and ophthalmopathy. Amplification of TCR beta CDR3 regions used RNA as the template. First-round RT-PCR with HTBI primers amplified the TCR CDR3 region. MiXCR, applied by TCRdb to the multiplex PCR reads, yields one record per CDR3 protein. Among 400,000 to 600,000 distinct CDR3 sequences listed, more than 20% were seen once. The material sequenced was blood. The source of these receptors is a man between 18 and 29 years old with Graves' hyperthyroidism.

This clonotype was detected many times. This rearrangement joins TRBV28 to TRBJ2-2; no reliable D call. The V and J ends lost 8 bases and 3 bases respectively, with 13 bases between them. The germline gives CDR1 MDHEN, CDR2 SYDVKM. The CDR3 sequence is 14 residues long. CDR3 loop: CASRTPDYTGELFF. The CDR3 nucleotides are TGTGCCAGCCGTACCCCCGACTACACCGGGGAGCTGTTTTTT.

The rearrangement uses TRBV2 and TRBJ2-1; 11 bases fit TRBD1. The CDR3 has 15 amino acids. Trimming removed 9 bases from V and 1 base from J; junction bases left unmatched: 5. In germline, CDR1 is SNHLY, CDR2 FYNNEI. CDR3 bases: TGTGCCAGTCTGGGACAGGGGGTATCCTACAATGAGCAGTTCTTC. Its translation: CASLGQGVSYNEQFF. Filled out from reference TRBV2 and TRBJ2-1, the complete variable domain reads EPEVTQTPSHQVTQMGQEVILRCVPISNHLYFYWYRQILGQKVEFLVSFYNNEISEKSEIFDDQFSVERPDGSNFTLKIRSTKLEDSAMYFCASLGQGVSYNEQFFGPGTRLTVL.

This clonotype came up a few times. V is TRBV4-1 and J is TRBJ2-7, with a possible D match to TRBD2 (5 bases). From germline, CDR1 is MGHRA and CDR2 YSYEKL. The CDR3 runs to 16 residues. V was cut by 0 bases and J by 3 bases, with 15 bases left in between. The CDR3 coding sequence is TGCGCCAGCAGCCAAGACGACCGGTTAGGGAGCTACGAGCAGTACTTC. This codes for CASSQDDRLGSYEQYF.

This clonotype came up a few times. The chain recombines TRBV29-1 with TRBJ1-1; D remains unclear. Germline V gives CDR1 SQVTM, CDR2 ANQGSEA. The V and J ends lost 7 bases and 5 bases respectively, with 8 bases between them. CDR3 size: 10 residues. The CDR3 loop is CSAGRTEAFF. In nucleotides, the CDR3 is TGCAGCGCTGGGCGGACTGAAGCTTTCTTT.

The J gene is TRBJ1-6, the V gene TRBV6-1; maybe TRBD1 (5 bases). The ends were cut back, 7 bases at V and 8 bases at J, with 12 bases in the middle. This CDR3 is built from 13 residues. Germline V gene sequence: CDR1 MNHNS, CDR2 SASEGT. The CDR3 region is CASMGLGDSPLHF. CDR3 sequence (DNA): TGTGCCAGCATGGGCCTAGGGGATTCACCCCTCCACTTT.

The rearrangement links TRBV6-5 to TRBJ1-2, with D uncertain. The CDR3 length is 15 residues. Looked up from germline, CDR1 is MNHEY and CDR2 is SVGAGI. Trimming removed 4 bases at V and 2 bases at J, with 14 bases between. DNA for the CDR3: TGTGCCAGCAGTTTCCGCCGGACGCAGAACTATGGCTACACCTTC. It specifies CASSFRRTQNYGYTF.

This clonotype was observed many times. The chain links TRBV29-1 to TRBJ2-5, with TRBD2 matching over 7 bases. This CDR3 has 14 amino acids. Trimming cost V 8 bases and J 5 bases; bases outside gene matches: 14. Germline values: CDR1 SQVTM, CDR2 ANQGSEA. CDR3 in amino acids: CSTAPRRGGETQYF. The CDR3 bases are TGCAGCACTGCCCCTAGGCGGGGAGGGGAGACCCAGTACTTC.

This rearrangement joins TRBV10-3 to TRBJ1-3, with TRBD1 as a possible D gene (5 bases). From germline, CDR1 is ENHRY and CDR2 SYGVKD. This CDR3 comprises 14 residues. Deletions cut 5 bases from V and 4 bases from J, with 12 bases between. The CDR3 DNA sequence: TGTGCCATCAGTAACGGACAAAAGGGAAACACCATATATTTT. Protein product: CAISNGQKGNTIYF.

This clonotype was seen at least ten times. The J gene is TRBJ1-2, the V gene TRBV28; no definite D call. The CDR3 has 15 amino acids. The germline V gene has CDR1 MDHEN and CDR2 SYDVKM. V lost 5 bases and J lost 2, with 15 bases in between. The CDR3 bases are TGTGCCAGCAGTCTCCAACCGACGGAGAACTATGGCTACACCTTC. Translating gives CASSLQPTENYGYTF.

This clonotype was seen ten or more times. The chain couples TRBV7-2 to TRBJ2-7; TRBD2 matches at 10 bases. The germline gives CDR1 SGHTA, CDR2 FQGNSA. The CDR3 loop spans 15 amino acids. V dropped 4 bases and J dropped 4; count of bases not matched to a gene: 7. CDR3 loop: CASSSSQRGGYEQYF. The CDR3 bases are TGTGCCAGCAGCTCTTCCCAGCGGGGGGGGTACGAGCAGTACTTC.

This clonotype was seen at least ten times. V gene TRBV11-2 combines with J gene TRBJ2-7; possibly TRBD2 for D (6 bases). The CDR3 has 14 amino acids. V dropped 5 bases and J dropped 2 bases, with 13 bases sitting between them. The germline CDR1 and CDR2 sequences are SGHAT and FQNNGV. The CDR3 nucleotides are TGTGCCAGCAGCCGCAGCGGGTCCCCCTACGAGCAGTACTTC. Translation: CASSRSGSPYEQYF.

This clonotype was seen ten or more times. The J gene is TRBJ1-2, the V gene TRBV2; a possible D gene is TRBD1 (5 bases). The CDR3 spans 15 residues. The V end lost 0 bases, the J end lost 5 bases, and 13 bases lay between the germline ends. The germline CDR1 and CDR2 sequences are SNHLY and FYNNEI. Here the CDR3 reads CASSEAPRARYGYTF. The CDR3 DNA follows: TGTGCCAGCAGTGAAGCTCCCAGGGCCCGGTATGGCTACACCTTC.

This clonotype was counted at least ten times. The CDR3 DNA reads as TGCGCCAGCAGCTTGGGCCCGGACGCATATGGCTACACCTTC. Residues: CASSLGPDAYGYTF. The V gene is TRBV5-1, the J gene TRBJ1-2, with D unclear. CDR1 is SGHRS, CDR2 YFSETQ, per germline. The CDR3 has 14 amino acids. V lost 0 bases, J lost 5 bases, and 11 bases lay in between.

For the CDR3, the DNA is TGTGCCAGCAGTGAGCCAGGGCTGGGGGCACCCCTCCACTTT. It yields the protein CASSEPGLGAPLHF. This chain joins TRBV28 and TRBJ1-6, with a possible D match to TRBD1 (5 bases). Germline-derived CDR1 and CDR2 are MDHEN and SYDVKM. The CDR3 spans 14 residues. Trimming took 5 bases from V and 11 from J, leaving 16 bases between them. Filled out from reference TRBV28 and TRBJ1-6, the complete variable domain reads DVKVTQSSRYLVKRTGEKVFLECVQDMDHENMFWYRQDPGLGLRLIYFSYDVKMKEKGDIPEGYSVSREKKERFSLILESASTNQTSMYLCASSEPGLGAPLHFGNGTRLTVT.

In its sample, this clonotype was seen many times. The chain combines TRBV2 with TRBJ1-5; weak D call: TRBD1 (5 bases). The V gene lost 8 bases and the J gene lost 10 bases, with 18 bases spanning the gap. Germline V gene sequence: CDR1 SNHLY, CDR2 FYNNEI. The length of the CDR3 is 13 residues. CDR3 bases: TGTGCCAGCCTTGGGACGGTTTCGGGCCCCCAGCATTTT. Translated: CASLGTVSGPQHF.

This clonotype was counted many times. The chain joins TRBV7-8 to TRBJ1-2; D is unresolved. There are 16 residues in the CDR3. V shed 5 bases and J shed 8 bases, with 24 bases lying between them. The V gene's germline CDR1 is SGHVS and CDR2 FQNEAQ. The CDR3 reads CASSQREGRFPNGYTF. The CDR3, as DNA: TGTGCCAGCAGCCAAAGGGAGGGCCGTTTCCCGAACGGCTACACCTTC. The variable domain in full, with the rest retrieved from reference TRBV7-8 and TRBJ1-2, is GAGVSQSPRYKVAKRGQDVALRCDPISGHVSLFWYQQALGQGPEFLTYFQNEAQLDKSGLPSDRFFAERPEGSVSTLKIQRTQQEDSAVYLCASSQREGRFPNGYTFGSGTRLTVV.

This clonotype was observed at least ten times. The genes are TRBV28 and TRBJ2-4, with 9 bases matching TRBD1. Per the germline V gene, CDR1 is MDHEN and CDR2 is SYDVKM. The trim removed 5 bases at V and 6 bases at J, leaving 8 bases unmatched. This CDR3 spans 15 amino acids. CDR3 bases: TGTGCCAGCAGTCCCTGGACAGGGGCCCCAAACATTCAGTACTTC. Translated: CASSPWTGAPNIQYF.

The CDR3 spells CASSYSGGASGYGYTF. The CDR3 bases are TGTGCCAGCAGTTACTCGGGGGGGGCCTCTGGCTATGGCTACACCTTC. The V gene is TRBV6-5, the J gene TRBJ1-2; tentative D call: TRBD1 (6 bases). V was cut by 0 bases and J by 4 bases, with 15 bases left in between. CDR3 length: 16 residues. Germline V gene data show CDR1 as MNHEY and CDR2 as SVGAGI.

Comments on this clonotype: A clone one base away is much larger, so this may be a read error. This chain joins TRBV2 and TRBJ1-2; a possible D gene is TRBD1 (6 bases). The V end was cut by 4 bases, the J end by 0 bases, with 9 bases between. CDR1 and CDR2 (germline): SNHLY, FYNNEI. There are 14 residues in the CDR3. The CDR3 protein is CASSVDSPNYGYTF. Written as DNA, the CDR3 is TGTGCCAGCAGTGTGGACAGTCCTAACTATGGCTACACCTTC.

This clonotype was recorded a few times. This chain connects TRBV20-1 to TRBJ2-5, with 7 nucleotides matching TRBD1. The CDR3 is made up of 13 amino acids. V was pared by 5 bases and J by 2 bases, with 5 bases of the junction left unmatched. CDR1 DFQATT and CDR2 SNEGSKA come from the germline V gene (reference sequence). CDR3 sequence: CSADGTVQETQYF. In DNA form, the CDR3 reads TGCAGTGCTGACGGGACAGTTCAAGAGACCCAGTACTTC.

V gene TRBV6-1 combines with J gene TRBJ1-1, with a weak D call TRBD1 (5 bases). V lost 6 bases, J lost 0 bases, and 8 bases lay in between. The germline gives CDR1 MNHNS, CDR2 SASEGT. The CDR3 sequence is 13 residues long. Here the CDR3 reads CASRPRVNTEAFF. Written as DNA, the CDR3 is TGTGCCAGCAGGCCCAGGGTGAACACTGAAGCTTTCTTT.

Ten or more counts support this clonotype. The chain employs TRBV5-1 and TRBJ2-7; the match to TRBD2 covers 8 bases. The germline gives CDR1 SGHRS, CDR2 YFSETQ. V shed 4 bases, J shed 5 bases, and the junction held 11 bases outside the gene matches. The length of the CDR3 is 15 residues. CDR3 in amino acids: CASSPGGGRMNEQYF. The CDR3 DNA is TGCGCCAGCAGCCCCGGGGGGGGGCGCATGAACGAGCAGTACTTC.